The rows below give T cell receptor beta chains drawn from one sample of a study of blood T cell repertoires in COVID-19. Sequenced by immunoSEQ multiplex PCR; TCRdb stores in-frame clones only, minus some. The data show tens of thousands of clones, 82% seen once. Sequenced material: peripheral blood. All receptors derive from a human donor in a cohort sampled during active COVID-19. CDR3s include the opening cysteine and the closing phenylalanine or tryptophan. A D gene is named only where the DNA matches it firmly. For some rows the clone size is stated as once, few or many, or as a class when expanded; others skip it.

TRBJ1-2,once,TRBD1,TRBV4-2,TGTGCCAGCAGCCACGACAGGGGAACCAACTATGGCTACACCTTC,CASSHDRGTNYGYTF
TRBJ1-4,.,.,TRBV28,TGTGCCAGCAGTCCACCAGACCTGAGCGATGAAAAACTGTTTTTT,CASSPPDLSDEKLFF
TRBJ1-1,.,TRBD1,TRBV6-6,TGTGCCAGCAGCCGTGGGACAGGGAACACTGAAGCTTTCTTT,CASSRGTGNTEAFF
TRBJ1-4,.,.,TRBV5-1,TGCGCCAGCAGCTTGGGAGGTCCTAATGAAAAACTGTTTTTT,CASSLGGPNEKLFF
TRBJ2-2,.,.,TRBV5-4,TGTGCCAGCAGGCGGGCGGGACGGACGAACACCGGGGAGCTGTTTTTT,CASRRAGRTNTGELFF
TRBJ1-3,.,.,TRBV28,TGTGCCAGCAGCGTGGGAAACACCATATATTTT,CASSVGNTIYF
TRBJ2-1,.,TRBD1,TRBV5-1,TGCGCCAGCAGCTTGGGACAGGGGGCGGTCTACAATGAGCAGTTCTTC,CASSLGQGAVYNEQFF
TRBJ1-1,.,TRBD1,TRBV15,TGTGCCACCAGCACCCGAATACAGGGGTCACGGACTGAAGCTTTCTTT,CATSTRIQGSRTEAFF
TRBJ2-5,.,TRBD2,TRBV7-2,TGTGCCAGCAGCAAACTAGCGGGGGGGCCGGGGGAGACCCAGTACTTC,CASSKLAGGPGETQYF
TRBJ1-1,.,.,TRBV28,TGTGCCAGCAGTTTTACGGGGGCTGAAGCTTTCTTT,CASSFTGAEAFF
TRBJ2-7,once,TRBD1,TRBV19,TGTGCCAGTAAGCCTCAGTGGGACAGCTACGAGCAGTACTTC,CASKPQWDSYEQYF
TRBJ1-2,.,.,TRBV25-1,TGTGCCAGCAGTGAATATGGAGATGGCTACACCTTC,CASSEYGDGYTF
TRBJ1-2,.,.,TRBV5-1,TGCGCCAGCAGCTTGGACAGGTCCGGGGGCTACACCTTC,CASSLDRSGGYTF
TRBJ1-2,.,TRBD1,TRBV7-3,TGTGCCAGCAGCTCGGACAGGGGGTATGGCTACACCTTC,CASSSDRGYGYTF
TRBJ1-3,.,.,TRBV5-5,TGTGCCAGCAGCTTGGCGGCGGACACCATATATTTT,CASSLAADTIYF
TRBJ1-5,.,.,TRBV7-9,TGTGCCAGCAGCGCCGAGGCGGGCACTCGTCAGCCCCAGCATTTT,CASSAEAGTRQPQHF
TRBJ1-2,.,.,TRBV6-6,TGTGCCAGCAGTTCGGTTGGTGGCTACACCTTC,CASSSVGGYTF
TRBJ2-3,.,.,TRBV4-2,TGTGCCAGCAGCCAAGATGGAGGGTTAGATACGCAGTATTTT,CASSQDGGLDTQYF
TRBJ1-2,.,.,TRBV9,TGTGCCAGCAGCCCCCGGCAGCGAGATGGCTACACCTTC,CASSPRQRDGYTF
TRBJ2-3,.,.,TRBV5-5,TGTGCCAGCAGCTTTATGGAGGGCACCACAGATACGCAGTATTTT,CASSFMEGTTDTQYF
TRBJ2-2,many,.,TRBV27,TGTGCCAGCAGGGGATGGGACTTTCCGAACACCGGGGAGCTGTTTTTT,CASRGWDFPNTGELFF
TRBJ2-7,once,.,TRBV28,TGTGCCAGCAGTAGGAGACCCCAAACCTACGAGCAGTACTTC,CASSRRPQTYEQYF
TRBJ2-5,.,.,TRBV7-6,TGTGCCAGCAGCTTAATGGCAGGCTCTCAAGAGACCCAGTACTTC,CASSLMAGSQETQYF
TRBJ1-5,few,.,TRBV19,TGTGCCAGTAGTATATCTTCCTCGGTGCGGGTTCAGCCCCAGCATTTT,CASSISSSVRVQPQHF
TRBJ1-4,.,TRBD1,TRBV14,TGTGCCAGCAGCCTTGCGGGGACAGGGATTAATGAAAAACTGTTTTTT,CASSLAGTGINEKLFF
TRBJ2-3,.,TRBD2,TRBV27,TGTGCCAGCAGTTTATCTTATCCGGGACTAGCGGGGAGCAGCACAGATACGCAGTATTTT,CASSLSYPGLAGSSTDTQYF
TRBJ1-5,.,.,TRBV2,TGTGCCAGCACACTTAGCTCAGGGGCCAATCAGCCCCAGCATTTT,CASTLSSGANQPQHF
TRBJ2-7,.,.,TRBV12-3/TRBV12-4,TGTGCCAGCACCCGCATCCCGGGGGACGAGCAGTACTTC,CASTRIPGDEQYF
TRBJ2-4,few,TRBD2,TRBV19,TGTGCCAGTAGTCCCCTCGGGGGGAACATTCAGTACTTC,CASSPLGGNIQYF